These T cell receptor beta chains were read from a single sample in a study of blood T cell repertoires in COVID-19. Sequenced by immunoSEQ multiplex PCR; TCRdb stores in-frame clones only, minus some. The sample records 65,000 to 75,000 clones, roughly 79% being singletons. What was sequenced was peripheral blood. The receptor set was obtained from a man in his 70s with acute or convalescent COVID-19. CDR3s include the opening cysteine and the closing phenylalanine or tryptophan. The order of the fields is CDR3 DNA, CDR3 protein, D gene, V gene, clone size, J gene. A D gene is named only where the DNA matches it firmly. Not all rows give a size; the values are once, few, many and, for expanded clones, a class.

cdr3_nt: TGTGCCAGCAGCTTATCCTTACGGGGTGGCTACACCTTC
cdr3_aa: CASSLSLRGGYTF
d_call: .
v_call: TRBV7-8
clone_size: .
j_call: TRBJ1-2

cdr3_nt: TGTGCCAGCACCGCCTTAGCGATCAGCTCCTACGAGCAGTACTTC
cdr3_aa: CASTALAISSYEQYF
d_call: .
v_call: TRBV2
clone_size: medium-sized
j_call: TRBJ2-7

cdr3_nt: TGTGCCAGCAGTTACTCTGGCTCCGGAAACACCATATATTTT
cdr3_aa: CASSYSGSGNTIYF
d_call: .
v_call: TRBV6-2/TRBV6-3
clone_size: few
j_call: TRBJ1-3

cdr3_nt: TGTGCCAGCAGCCAAGGTGGTCCTAGCGGGGGCAATGAGCAGTTCTTC
cdr3_aa: CASSQGGPSGGNEQFF
d_call: TRBD2
v_call: TRBV3-1/TRBV3-2
clone_size: .
j_call: TRBJ2-1

cdr3_nt: TGTGCCAGCAGCCGACTGATCCAAGAGACCCAGTACTTC
cdr3_aa: CASSRLIQETQYF
d_call: .
v_call: TRBV9
clone_size: .
j_call: TRBJ2-5

cdr3_nt: TGCGCCAGCAGCCAAGATGTGCGGTGGGGACAGGGAGCACCCAGCTCCTACGAGCAGTACTTC
cdr3_aa: CASSQDVRWGQGAPSSYEQYF
d_call: TRBD1
v_call: TRBV4-3
clone_size: .
j_call: TRBJ2-7

cdr3_nt: TGTGCCAGTAGATTTGAAGCCCTGAACACTGAAGCTTTCTTT
cdr3_aa: CASRFEALNTEAFF
d_call: .
v_call: TRBV19
clone_size: .
j_call: TRBJ1-1

cdr3_nt: TGTGCCAGCAGCTTATCGGCGGCCCCCGAAGCTTTCTTT
cdr3_aa: CASSLSAAPEAFF
d_call: .
v_call: TRBV7-2
clone_size: .
j_call: TRBJ1-1

cdr3_nt: TGTGCCAGCAGCGCGGGACTAGCTAGCAATCAGCCCCAGCATTTT
cdr3_aa: CASSAGLASNQPQHF
d_call: .
v_call: TRBV7-2
clone_size: .
j_call: TRBJ1-5

cdr3_nt: TGTGCCAGCAGTTCCCCGCAGGGGTGGTGGCAGCCCCAGCATTTT
cdr3_aa: CASSSPQGWWQPQHF
d_call: .
v_call: TRBV28
clone_size: .
j_call: TRBJ1-5

cdr3_nt: TGTGCCAGCAGGGTCGCGGGGACTAGCGGTGAGCAGTACTTC
cdr3_aa: CASRVAGTSGEQYF
d_call: TRBD2
v_call: TRBV11-2
clone_size: .
j_call: TRBJ2-7

cdr3_nt: TGCGCCAGCAGCTTGGAGGGACAGCCTCATCAGCCCCAGCATTTT
cdr3_aa: CASSLEGQPHQPQHF
d_call: TRBD1
v_call: TRBV5-1
clone_size: once
j_call: TRBJ1-5

cdr3_nt: TGTGCCAGCAGATCCCACACACTGACAGGGGGAGGCACTGAAGCTTTCTTT
cdr3_aa: CASRSHTLTGGGTEAFF
d_call: TRBD1
v_call: TRBV28
clone_size: .
j_call: TRBJ1-1